Listed below are T cell receptor beta chains from one sample, sequenced in a study of response to subunit inactivated influenza vaccine. TCRdb re-called the RT-PCR reads through MiXCR, storing one row per CDR3 protein. The data contain 530,000 or so distinct CDR3 sequences, 13% to 15% of them singletons. The material was PBMCs from blood, obtained roughly 12 days after vaccination. These receptors were obtained from a man aged 50-59 years who received an inactivated influenza vaccine. Each CDR3 is given with its conserved first and last residue. D genes are given only for firm matches. Expanded clones get a size class; other rows say once, few or many, or leave the size out.

clone_size j_call v_call d_call cdr3_aa cdr3_nt
few TRBJ2-3 TRBV24-1 TRBD2 CATSDLNAGASTDTQYF TGTGCCACCAGTGATTTGAACGCGGGAGCTAGCACAGATACGCAGTATTTT
- TRBJ1-6 TRBV7-9 TRBD1 CASSARDRSVYSPLHF TGTGCCAGCAGTGCCCGGGACAGATCTGTTTATTCACCCCTCCACTTT
few TRBJ1-4 TRBV6-1 TRBD1 CASSTTGATNEKLFF TGTGCCAGCAGTACAACAGGGGCAACTAATGAAAAACTGTTTTTT
- TRBJ2-7 TRBV4-1 TRBD1 CASSLGLTGFNEQYF TGCGCCAGCAGCCTGGGCCTGACAGGGTTCAACGAGCAGTACTTC
- TRBJ2-3 TRBV7-9 - CASSFRRITDTQYF TGTGCCAGCAGCTTTCGCAGGATCACAGATACGCAGTATTTT
- TRBJ1-1 TRBV6-2/TRBV6-3 - CASSYLYTEAFF TGTGCCAGCAGTTACCTGTACACTGAAGCTTTCTTT
few TRBJ2-3 TRBV24-1 TRBD1 CATAGQGTDTQYF TGTGCCACTGCGGGACAGGGCACAGATACGCAGTATTTT
- TRBJ1-1 TRBV12-3/TRBV12-4 TRBD1 CASSLTGGMNTEAFF TGTGCCAGCAGTTTGACAGGGGGCATGAACACTGAAGCTTTCTTT
- TRBJ1-5 TRBV5-5 - CASSLDLGTDTQHF TGTGCCAGCAGCTTGGATCTGGGCACAGATACGCAGCATTTT
few TRBJ1-1 TRBV7-9 TRBD1 CASSRWDRTEAFF TGTGCCAGCAGCCGGTGGGACAGAACTGAAGCTTTCTTT
- TRBJ2-4 TRBV28 - CASSYQTWTVNIQYF TGTGCCAGCAGTTACCAAACATGGACAGTAAACATTCAGTACTTC
- TRBJ2-7 TRBV10-3 TRBD1 CAINRQGSYEQYF TGTGCCATCAACCGACAGGGATCTTACGAGCAGTACTTC
- TRBJ2-2 TRBV19 - CASRVGGELFF TGTGCCAGTAGAGTCGGCGGGGAGCTGTTTTTT
- TRBJ1-5 TRBV7-2 - CASSLQGKRGQPQHF TGTGCCAGCAGCTTACAGGGAAAGAGAGGACAGCCCCAGCATTTT